These T cell receptor beta chains were read from a single sample in a study of CD8+ T cells in alopecia areata. The protocol was immunoSEQ multiplex PCR, while the TCRdb copy is restricted to in-frame clones and leaves out a portion. Among 95,000 to 100,000 clones, roughly 56% were seen once, and the ten largest hold 16%. The specimen was CD8+ T cells sorted from blood, collected at roughly week 55, from a patient treated with tofacitinib. The receptors were gathered from a human donor with alopecia areata. The CDR3 runs from the conserved cysteine through the conserved F or W. Fields, in order: V gene, D gene, J gene, clone size, CDR3 DNA, CDR3 protein. The D gene is left open where the match is weak. Not every row has a clone size; where given, it reads once, few, many or a size class.

V: TRBV7-9; D: -; J: TRBJ1-1; size: few; DNA: TGTGCCAGCAGGCCTAGGGCGGACACTGAAGCTTTCTTT; CDR3: CASRPRADTEAFF
V: TRBV25-1; D: TRBD1; J: TRBJ1-1; size: -; DNA: TGTGCCAGCAGCGACCTACAGGGGGCAAACACTGAAGCTTTCTTT; CDR3: CASSDLQGANTEAFF
V: TRBV14; D: -; J: TRBJ1-2; size: once; DNA: TGTGCCAGCAGCCAAGGGACAAACTATGGCTACACCTTC; CDR3: CASSQGTNYGYTF
V: TRBV2; D: TRBD1; J: TRBJ2-1; size: few; DNA: TGTGCCAGCAGTCACAGCATTTGGGACAGGGCCTACAATGAGCAGTTCTTC; CDR3: CASSHSIWDRAYNEQFF
V: TRBV7-9; D: TRBD1; J: TRBJ2-7; size: few; DNA: TGTGCCAGCAGCGCCAGACAGGGGGATATCTCCTACGAGCAGTACTTC; CDR3: CASSARQGDISYEQYF
V: TRBV10-3; D: TRBD1; J: TRBJ2-1; size: few; DNA: TGTGCCATCAGCCCAAGGGACAGGCTTGGCAATGAGCAGTTCTTC; CDR3: CAISPRDRLGNEQFF
V: TRBV29-1; D: TRBD1; J: TRBJ1-2; size: -; DNA: TGCAGCGTCGACAGGGGGAATATCTATGGCTACACCTTC; CDR3: CSVDRGNIYGYTF
V: TRBV13; D: -; J: TRBJ2-3; size: -; DNA: TGTGCCAGCAGCCTCGGAGGGGCGTCAGATACGCAGTATTTT; CDR3: CASSLGGASDTQYF
V: TRBV6-6; D: -; J: TRBJ1-2; size: few; DNA: TGTGCCAGCACCGTGGACACTAATGGCTACACCTTC; CDR3: CASTVDTNGYTF
V: TRBV27; D: -; J: TRBJ2-3; size: -; DNA: TGTGCCAGCAGTTTAGAATCCTATTTGGCAGATACGCAGTATTTT; CDR3: CASSLESYLADTQYF
V: TRBV7-8; D: -; J: TRBJ1-4; size: -; DNA: TGTGCCAGCAGCTCCGGGCGTTCGGCTAATGAAAAACTGTTTTTT; CDR3: CASSSGRSANEKLFF
V: TRBV5-6; D: -; J: TRBJ2-2; size: -; DNA: TGTGCCAGCAGCTTAAACTTAGTCCTGGTCCTGAACACCGGGGAGCTGTTTTTT; CDR3: CASSLNLVLVLNTGELFF
V: TRBV7-9; D: TRBD1; J: TRBJ2-3; size: -; DNA: TGTGCCAGCAGCCCCAGGACAGGGACAGAGGTGGATACGCAGTATTTT; CDR3: CASSPRTGTEVDTQYF
V: TRBV5-6; D: -; J: TRBJ1-2; size: -; DNA: TGTGCCAGCAGCTTACCCTACAATCCTAACTATGGCTACACCTTC; CDR3: CASSLPYNPNYGYTF